These 29 T cell receptor beta chains share one sample of origin, sequenced in a study of T cells in Graves' hyperthyroidism and ophthalmopathy. Template material for amplifying TCR beta CDR3 regions consisted of RNA transcripts. The primer set for the first-round RT-PCR of the TCR CDR3 was HTBI. TCRdb re-called the multiplex PCR reads with MiXCR, one entry per CDR3 protein. The table lists more than 500,000 distinct CDR3 sequences, about 16% of them singletons. The source material was blood. Receptors were obtained from a woman aged 25 to 39 with Graves' ophthalmopathy.

V gene TRBV28 combines with J gene TRBJ2-7; 13 nucleotides align to TRBD2. The V and J ends lost 3 bases and 5 bases, in that order; junction bases with no gene match: 7. The CDR3 has 16 residues. The germline CDR1 and CDR2 sequences are MDHEN and SYDVKM. CDR3 region: CASSFLKGLAGNEQYF. The CDR3 DNA reads TGTGCCAGCAGTTTCCTCAAGGGACTAGCGGGAAACGAGCAGTACTTC. The entire variable domain, with the rest obtained from reference TRBV28 and TRBJ2-7, is as follows: DVKVTQSSRYLVKRTGEKVFLECVQDMDHENMFWYRQDPGLGLRLIYFSYDVKMKEKGDIPEGYSVSREKKERFSLILESASTNQTSMYLCASSFLKGLAGNEQYFGPGTRLTVT.

Notes on this clonotype: The DNA is left out, because the CDR3 cannot be placed on it with certainty; the CDR3 is given as TCRdb lists it. J is TRBJ2-2 and V is TRBV28; TRBD2 is the table's D call and was not checked against the DNA. Germline CDR1 MDHEN, CDR2 SYDVKM. The CDR3 numbers 22 amino acids, ends counted. CDR3: CASSPSILRALAGGRVPGSCFF.

This clonotype was picked up a small number of times. The chain joins TRBV6-2 or TRBV6-3 to TRBJ1-1; no reliable D call. The germline CDR1 and CDR2 sequences are MNHEY and SVGEGT. The CDR3 consists of 14 residues. The ends were cut back, 2 bases at V and 3 bases at J, with 10 bases in the middle. CDR3 in DNA: TGTGCCAGCAGTTACCCTATTGGGGACACTGAAGCTTTCTTT. Its protein product is CASSYPIGDTEAFF.

This clonotype was observed at least ten times. V and J are TRBV28 and TRBJ2-7; 13 bases align to TRBD2. Germline CDR1 reads MDHEN; CDR2 reads SYDVKM. J gave up 6 bases and V 1 base, and 6 bases lay outside the gene matches. The CDR3 has 16 amino acids. CDR3 nucleotide sequence: TGTGCCAGCAGTTTATCCTTACTAGCGGGAGGGTCCGAGCAGTACTTC. Residues: CASSLSLLAGGSEQYF.

Only a few counts were recorded for this clonotype. The J gene is TRBJ2-1, the V gene TRBV12-3 or TRBV12-4, with a weak D call TRBD2 (5 bases). CDR3 size: 15 residues. V gave up 4 bases and J gave up 6 bases, with 16 bases separating them. The CDR3 DNA reads as TGTGCCAGCAGTTGGGCTAGCCTACAGCTCAATGAGCAGTTCTTC. Translating it yields CASSWASLQLNEQFF.

The chain carries TRBV14 and TRBJ2-1; D not resolved. Looked up from germline, CDR1 is SGHDN and CDR2 is FVKESK. With 8 bases removed from V and 10 bases from J, the gap between germline ends came to 18 bases. The CDR3 is 13 amino acids. As DNA, the CDR3 is TGTGCCAGCGCACCGGCAGGACGACGGGAGCAGTTCTTC. Protein product: CASAPAGRREQFF.

This clonotype was seen more than once but under ten times. This sequence joins TRBV7-2 and TRBJ2-5; D is undetermined. V was pared by 0 bases and J by 3 bases, with 8 bases between. The CDR3 contains 14 residues. CDR1 and CDR2 from the germline V gene are SGHTA and FQGNSA. The CDR3 DNA reads as TGTGCCAGCAGCTTAGCAGACGGTGAAGAGACCCAGTACTTC. It is translated as CASSLADGEETQYF.

The CDR3 region has the DNA TGTGCCAGCCTTAGCGGACTAGCGGGAGGGGGAGAGACCCAGTACTTC. Its translation is CASLSGLAGGGETQYF. The V and J genes are TRBV28 and TRBJ2-5; 15 positions match TRBD2. Germline V lookup: CDR1 MDHEN, CDR2 SYDVKM. V shed 8 bases, J shed 4 bases, and the junction held 8 bases outside the gene matches. The CDR3 covers 16 residues.

This clonotype has ten or more counts. This chain links TRBV30 with TRBJ1-2; a possible D gene is TRBD1 (5 bases). CDR1 is GTSNPN and CDR2 is SVGIG in the germline V gene (reference sequence). Trimming pared 4 bases from V and 4 bases from J, leaving 13 bases between. This CDR3 has 13 residues. The CDR3 spells CAWTLDTVYGYTF. CDR3 bases: TGTGCCTGGACTTTGGACACTGTCTATGGCTACACCTTC.

The rearrangement joins TRBV3-1 to TRBJ2-1, with D maybe TRBD2 (6 bases). Germline V gives CDR1 LGHDT, CDR2 YNNKEL (reference sequence). V was pared by 2 bases and J by 9 bases, with 11 bases between. This CDR3 is 13 amino acids long. The CDR3 sequence is CASSQFRGTEQFF. The DNA for the CDR3 is TGTGCCAGCAGCCAATTTCGGGGGACTGAGCAGTTCTTC.

Only a few counts were recorded for this clonotype. V and J are TRBV11-2 and TRBJ2-1; tentatively, D is TRBD2 (5 bases). Germline V gene data show CDR1 as SGHAT and CDR2 as FQNNGV. The CDR3 length is 15 residues. The V and J ends lost 4 bases and 8 bases respectively, with 18 bases between them. For the CDR3, the DNA is TGTGCCAGCAGCTCCGTAAGAGGGCGGGCCGATGAGCAGTTCTTC. This codes for CASSSVRGRADEQFF.

V usage is TRBV6-2 or TRBV6-3 and J usage is TRBJ1-3; TRBD1 might be the D (5 bases). Between the trimmed V and J ends, which lost 7 bases and 0 bases, there was a span of 16 bases. Germline V gene lookup returns CDR1 MNHEY and CDR2 SVGEGT. The CDR3 has 16 residues. CDR3 region: CASTSGGLSSGNTIYF. The DNA for the CDR3 is TGTGCCAGCACCTCGGGGGGGTTAAGCTCTGGAAACACCATATATTTT.

This sequence joins TRBV7-2 and TRBJ2-2; a weak D match, TRBD1 (5 bases). The J call is doubtful: the DNA matches TRBJ1-1 better. Looked up from germline, CDR1 is SGHTA and CDR2 is FQGNSA. The CDR3 contains 12 residues. In DNA, the CDR3 is TGTGCCAGCAGCTTAGACAGGTTGGGAGCTTTCTTT. As protein: CASSLDRLGAFF.

This clonotype was seen only a few times. Sequence at one end of the junction differs from germline and may be a read error. The CDR3 DNA follows: TGCGCCAACAGCTTGTGGGGCAGGGAGGCCCAAGAGACCCAGTACTTC. It is translated as CANSLWGREAQETQYF. V usage is TRBV5-1 and J usage is TRBJ2-5; D is possibly TRBD2 (6 bases). The CDR3 is 16 residues long. Germline CDR1 is SGHRS and CDR2 is YFSETQ.

There are many counts of this clonotype. V and J are TRBV3-1 and TRBJ2-1; 13 bases fit TRBD2. Germline trimming cut 2 bases from V and 0 bases from J; bases unmatched to any gene: 10. Germline V gene data show CDR1 as LGHDT and CDR2 as YNNKEL (reference sequence). CDR3 length: 20 residues. The CDR3 region is CASSQIRTSGRLASYNEQFF. CDR3 nucleotide sequence: TGTGCCAGCAGCCAAATTCGGACTAGCGGGAGACTCGCCTCCTACAATGAGCAGTTCTTC.

DNA of the CDR3: TGTGCCAGCACCCCAATCGCAGGAGTCAATGAGCAGTTCTTC. The encoded protein is CASTPIAGVNEQFF. J is TRBJ2-1 and V is TRBV12-3 or TRBV12-4; D remains ambiguous. CDR3 length: 14 amino acids. Trimming removed 7 bases from V and 6 bases from J, with 16 bases in between.

This clonotype was seen more than once but under ten times. The chain recombines TRBV15 with TRBJ1-3; TRBD1 matches 10 bases. CDR1 LNHNV and CDR2 YYDKDF come from the germline V gene (reference sequence). This CDR3 is 16 amino acids long. With V trimmed by 0 bases and J by 7 bases, 6 bases remained unmatched. CDR3 bases: TGTGCCACCAGCAGAGAGCTCGGGACAGGGGAGAACACCATATATTTT. Protein sequence: CATSRELGTGENTIYF.

In this sample, this clonotype turned up a few times. An end of the junction differs from the germline gene, which may be a read error. This chain uses TRBV7-9 with TRBJ1-1; 7 bases are shared with TRBD1. In germline, CDR1 is SEHNR, CDR2 FQNEAQ (reference sequence). The CDR3 runs 15 residues. CDR3 loop: CASSLAGTALTEAFF. In nucleotides, the CDR3 is TGTGCCAGCAGCCTAGCCGGGACAGCCCTTACTGAAGCTTTCTTT.

The chain uses TRBV24-1 and TRBJ2-1; D not resolved. V was clipped by 1 base and J by 10 bases, with 4 bases between them. This CDR3 is 11 amino acids long. CDR1 is KGHDR, CDR2 SFDVKD, per germline. The CDR3 nucleotides are TGTGCCACCAGTGATTTAGGGGAGCAGTTCTTC. Translation: CATSDLGEQFF.

Points on this clonotype: The junction does not match germline at one end; this may be a read error. The chain employs TRBV27 and TRBJ2-3; 8 bases match TRBD2. CDR1 is MNHEY and CDR2 is SMNVEV in the germline V gene (reference sequence). The CDR3 length is 16 residues. CDR3 sequence: CASSLLGIAGTGTQYF. In DNA, the CDR3 is TGTGCCAGCAGCTTACTGGGGATAGCGGGAACAGGTACGCAGTATTTT.

This clonotype was counted many times. The V call is TRBV28, the J call TRBJ1-2; perhaps TRBD1 as D (6 bases). V was trimmed by 4 bases and J by 8 bases, leaving 20 bases between them. CDR3 length: 15 residues. Germline CDR1 MDHEN, CDR2 SYDVKM. CDR3 residues: CASSSTIGGGGGYTF. CDR3 nucleotide sequence: TGTGCCAGCAGTTCTACAATAGGGGGGGGCGGCGGCTACACCTTC.

Many counts were recorded for this clonotype. This chain connects TRBV5-1 to TRBJ1-1; 8 bases fit TRBD1. Trimming at V came to 3 bases and at J to 2 bases, leaving 21 bases not matched to a gene. The CDR3 is 20 residues long. CDR1 is SGHRS, CDR2 YFSETQ, per germline. Here the CDR3 DNA reads TGCGCCAGCAGCTCGGGGACAGGTAGTTCATTTTCGGTGGTTAACACTGAAGCTTTCTTT. This codes for CASSSGTGSSFSVVNTEAFF.

This clonotype was seen ten or more times. The germline gene is not matched at one end of the junction; a read error may be the cause. This chain uses TRBV2 with TRBJ2-1, with 8 positions matching TRBD2. The CDR3 sequence is 14 residues long. CDR1 SNHLY and CDR2 FYNNEI come from the germline V gene. The CDR3 DNA reads TGTGCCAGCAGTCAAGCGGGAGTATACAGTGAGCAGTTCTTC. As protein: CASSQAGVYSEQFF.

V is TRBV12-3 or TRBV12-4 and J is TRBJ2-5, with 10 bases fitting TRBD2. The V gene end was trimmed by 4 bases and the J gene end by 5 bases; junction bases not matched to a gene: 10. CDR3 length: 16 residues. In DNA form, the CDR3 reads TGTGCCAGCAGTTCGGGACTAGCGCTAAAAAGGGAGACCCAGTACTTC. It is translated as CASSSGLALKRETQYF.

The gene calls are TRBV29-1 and TRBJ2-3, with 7 bases aligning to TRBD2. The CDR3 runs 15 residues. V was clipped by 6 bases and J by 2 bases; unmatched bases: 11. From germline, CDR1 is SQVTM and CDR2 ANQGSEA. In DNA form, the CDR3 reads TGCAGCGTGGCAAAGAAAGCGGGACCCACAGATACGCAGTATTTT. This gives the protein CSVAKKAGPTDTQYF.

In this sample, this clonotype turned up many times. The rearrangement joins TRBV20-1 to TRBJ2-1, with 8 bases fitting TRBD1. Germline assignment: CDR1 DFQATT and CDR2 SNEGSKA (reference sequence). V lost 2 bases, J lost 0 bases, and 12 bases stayed unmatched. The length of the CDR3 is 18 residues. CDR3 loop: CSARNVQGARSSYNEQFF. CDR3 DNA sequence: TGCAGTGCTAGAAATGTTCAGGGGGCCCGGAGCTCCTACAATGAGCAGTTCTTC.

The chain links TRBV29-1 to TRBJ2-3; 10 nucleotides match TRBD2. With V trimmed by 7 bases and J by 4 bases, 5 bases remained unmatched. Per the germline V gene, CDR1 is SQVTM and CDR2 is ANQGSEA. This CDR3 contains 13 residues. This CDR3 reads CSAGTSAADTQYF. The CDR3 DNA is TGCAGCGCCGGGACTAGCGCGGCAGATACGCAGTATTTT.

This clonotype was seen ten or more times. The chain is built from TRBV5-5 and TRBJ2-7, with 13 bases aligning to TRBD2. Germline V lookup: CDR1 SGHKS, CDR2 YYEKEE (reference sequence). The junction had 5 bases not matched to a gene; V was cut back by 3 bases and J by 5 bases. CDR3 length: 15 amino acids. CDR3 nucleotide sequence: TGTGCCAGCAGCTCAGGACTAGCGGGAGTCAACGAGCAGTACTTC. This translates into CASSSGLAGVNEQYF. The variable domain in full, completed from reference TRBV5-5 and TRBJ2-7, reads DAGVTQSPTHLIKTRGQQVTLRCSPISGHKSVSWYQQVLGQGPQFIFQYYEKEERGRGNFPDRFSARQFPNYSSELNVNALLLGDSALYLCASSSGLAGVNEQYFGPGTRLTVT.

V and J are TRBV7-9 and TRBJ2-3; 7 bases are a match to TRBD1. Germline trimming cut 3 bases from V and 2 bases from J; bases unmatched to any gene: 5. CDR1 is SEHNR and CDR2 is FQNEAQ in the germline V gene (reference sequence). The CDR3 covers 15 residues. In DNA, the CDR3 is TGTGCCAGCAGCTTTAGTGGGACAGACACAGATACGCAGTATTTT. Translating it yields CASSFSGTDTDTQYF.